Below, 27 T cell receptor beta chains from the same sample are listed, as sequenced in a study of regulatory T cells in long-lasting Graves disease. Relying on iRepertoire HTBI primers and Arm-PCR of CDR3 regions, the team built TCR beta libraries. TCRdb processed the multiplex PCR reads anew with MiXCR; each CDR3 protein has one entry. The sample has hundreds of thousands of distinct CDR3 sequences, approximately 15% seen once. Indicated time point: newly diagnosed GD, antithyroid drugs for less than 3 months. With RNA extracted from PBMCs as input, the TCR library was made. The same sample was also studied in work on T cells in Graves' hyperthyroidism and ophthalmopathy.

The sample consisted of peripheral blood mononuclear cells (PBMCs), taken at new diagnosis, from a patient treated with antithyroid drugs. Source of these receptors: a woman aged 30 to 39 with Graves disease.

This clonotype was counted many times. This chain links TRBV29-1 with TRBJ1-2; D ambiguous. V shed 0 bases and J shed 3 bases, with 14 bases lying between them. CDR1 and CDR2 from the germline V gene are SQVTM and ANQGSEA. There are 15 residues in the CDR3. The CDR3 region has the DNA TGCAGCGTTGAAGATCGCGGAAAGGGTGACTATGGCTACACCTTC. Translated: CSVEDRGKGDYGYTF.

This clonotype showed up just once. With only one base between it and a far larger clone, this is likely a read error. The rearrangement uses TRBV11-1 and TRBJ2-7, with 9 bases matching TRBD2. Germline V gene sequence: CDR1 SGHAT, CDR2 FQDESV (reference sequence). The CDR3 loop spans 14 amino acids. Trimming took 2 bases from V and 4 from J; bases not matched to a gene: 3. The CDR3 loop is CASSLNSGSYEQYF. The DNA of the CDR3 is TGTGCCAGCAGCTTAAATAGCGGGAGTTACGAGCAGTACTTC.

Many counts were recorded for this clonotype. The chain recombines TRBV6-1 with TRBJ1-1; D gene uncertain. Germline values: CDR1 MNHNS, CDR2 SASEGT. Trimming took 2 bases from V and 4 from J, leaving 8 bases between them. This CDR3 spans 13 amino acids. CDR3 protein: CASSETRSTEAFF. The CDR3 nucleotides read TGTGCCAGCAGTGAAACTCGGAGCACTGAAGCTTTCTTT.

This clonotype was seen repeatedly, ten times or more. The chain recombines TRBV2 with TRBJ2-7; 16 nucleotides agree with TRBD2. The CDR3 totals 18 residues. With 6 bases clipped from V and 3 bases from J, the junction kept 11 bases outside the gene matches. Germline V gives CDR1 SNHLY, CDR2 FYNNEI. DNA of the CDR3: TGTGCCAGCAGCTTACCGGGACTAGCGGGAGGGAATATCTACGAGCAGTACTTC. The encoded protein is CASSLPGLAGGNIYEQYF.

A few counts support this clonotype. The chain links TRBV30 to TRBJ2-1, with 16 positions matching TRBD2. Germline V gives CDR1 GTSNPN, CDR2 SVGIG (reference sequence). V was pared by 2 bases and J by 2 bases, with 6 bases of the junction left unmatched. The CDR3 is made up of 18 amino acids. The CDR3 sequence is CAWSRGTSGRDPYNEQFF. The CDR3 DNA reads TGTGCCTGGAGTAGAGGGACTAGCGGGAGGGACCCCTACAATGAGCAGTTCTTC.

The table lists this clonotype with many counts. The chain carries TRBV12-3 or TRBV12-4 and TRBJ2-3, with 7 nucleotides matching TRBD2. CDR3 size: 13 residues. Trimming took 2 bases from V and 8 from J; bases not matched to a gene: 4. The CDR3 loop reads CASSLQSGGTQYF. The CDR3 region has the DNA TGTGCCAGCAGTTTACAGTCGGGAGGTACGCAGTATTTT.

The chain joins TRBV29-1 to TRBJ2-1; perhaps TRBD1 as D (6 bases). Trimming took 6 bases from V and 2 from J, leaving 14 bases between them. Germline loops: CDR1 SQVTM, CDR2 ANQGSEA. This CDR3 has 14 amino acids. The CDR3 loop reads CSVMPRDTYNEQFF. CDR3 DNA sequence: TGCAGCGTCATGCCTCGGGACACCTACAATGAGCAGTTCTTC.

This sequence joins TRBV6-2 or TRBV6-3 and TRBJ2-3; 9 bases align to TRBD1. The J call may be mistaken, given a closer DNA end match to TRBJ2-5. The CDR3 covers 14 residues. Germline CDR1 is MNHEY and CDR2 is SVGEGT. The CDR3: CASSEGTGRETQYF. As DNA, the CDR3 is TGTGCCAGCAGTGAAGGGACAGGGAGGGAGACCCAGTACTTC.

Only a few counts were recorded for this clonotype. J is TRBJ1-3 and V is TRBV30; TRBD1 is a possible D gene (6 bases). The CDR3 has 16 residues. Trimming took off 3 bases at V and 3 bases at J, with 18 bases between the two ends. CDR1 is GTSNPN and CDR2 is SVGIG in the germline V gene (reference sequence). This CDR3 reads CAWSGGGGLGGNTIYF. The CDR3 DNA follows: TGTGCCTGGAGCGGCGGGGGGGGCTTAGGTGGAAACACCATATATTTT. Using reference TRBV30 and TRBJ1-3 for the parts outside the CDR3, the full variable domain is SQTIHQWPATLVQPVGSPLSLECTVEGTSNPNLYWYRQAAGRGLQLLFYSVGIGQISSEVPQNLSASRPQDRQFILSSKKLLLSDSGFYLCAWSGGGGLGGNTIYFGEGSWLTVV.

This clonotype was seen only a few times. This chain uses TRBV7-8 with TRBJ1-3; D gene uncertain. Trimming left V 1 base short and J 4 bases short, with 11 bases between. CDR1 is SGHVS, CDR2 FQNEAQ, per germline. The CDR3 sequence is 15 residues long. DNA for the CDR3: TGTGCCAGCAGCTTAGTGGGGAACCTGGGAAACACCATATATTTT. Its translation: CASSLVGNLGNTIYF.

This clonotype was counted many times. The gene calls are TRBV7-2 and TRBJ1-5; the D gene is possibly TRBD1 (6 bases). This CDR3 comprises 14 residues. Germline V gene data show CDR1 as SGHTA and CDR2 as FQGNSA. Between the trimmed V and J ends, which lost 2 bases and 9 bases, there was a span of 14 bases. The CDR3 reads CASSLTQAGAPQHF. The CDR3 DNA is TGTGCCAGCAGCTTAACCCAAGCAGGGGCGCCCCAGCATTTT. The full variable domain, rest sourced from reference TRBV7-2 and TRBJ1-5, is GAGVSQSPSNKVTEKGKDVELRCDPISGHTALYWYRQSLGQGLEFLIYFQGNSAPDKSGLPSDRFSAERTGGSVSTLTIQRTQQEDSAVYLCASSLTQAGAPQHFGDGTRLSIL.

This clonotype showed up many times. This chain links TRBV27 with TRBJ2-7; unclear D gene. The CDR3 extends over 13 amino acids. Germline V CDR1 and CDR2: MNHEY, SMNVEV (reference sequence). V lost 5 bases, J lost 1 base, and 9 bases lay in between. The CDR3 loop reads CASSTKGSYEQYF. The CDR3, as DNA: TGTGCCAGCAGTACGAAAGGGTCCTACGAGCAGTACTTC.

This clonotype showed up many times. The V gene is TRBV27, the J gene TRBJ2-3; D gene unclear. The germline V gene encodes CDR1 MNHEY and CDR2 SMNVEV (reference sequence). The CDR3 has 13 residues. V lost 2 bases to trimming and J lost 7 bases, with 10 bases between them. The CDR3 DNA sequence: TGTGCCAGCAGTTTAGCCCCCCGGAATACGCAGTATTTT. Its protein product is CASSLAPRNTQYF.

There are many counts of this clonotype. The CDR3 protein is CSAHRDSGSYEQYF. Written as DNA, the CDR3 is TGCAGTGCTCACCGGGACAGTGGCTCCTACGAGCAGTACTTC. The rearrangement joins TRBV20-1 to TRBJ2-7, with 7 nucleotides matching TRBD1. Trimming cost V 5 bases and J 0 bases; bases outside gene matches: 7. Germline CDR1 is DFQATT and CDR2 is SNEGSKA (reference sequence). The CDR3 has 14 residues.

CDR3 sequence (DNA): TGCAGTGCTAGATACGGAGAGACCCAGTACTTC. Encoded protein: CSARYGETQYF. V and J are TRBV20-1 and TRBJ2-5; D remains unclear. CDR3 length equals 11 residues. Germline V gene lookup returns CDR1 DFQATT and CDR2 SNEGSKA (reference sequence). Between the trimmed V and J ends, which lost 2 bases and 4 bases, there was a span of 5 bases.

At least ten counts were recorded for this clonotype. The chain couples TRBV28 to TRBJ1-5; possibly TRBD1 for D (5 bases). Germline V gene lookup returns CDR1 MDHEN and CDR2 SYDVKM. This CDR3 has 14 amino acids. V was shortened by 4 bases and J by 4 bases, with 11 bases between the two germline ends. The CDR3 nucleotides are TGTGCCAGCAGTTCGACAGTAAGAAATCAGCCCCAGCATTTT. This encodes CASSSTVRNQPQHF.

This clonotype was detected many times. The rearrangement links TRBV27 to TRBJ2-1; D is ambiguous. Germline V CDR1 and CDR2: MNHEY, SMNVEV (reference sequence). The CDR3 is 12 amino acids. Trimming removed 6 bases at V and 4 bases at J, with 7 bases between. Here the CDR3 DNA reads TGTGCCAGCAGAACAGCTTACAATGAGCAGTTCTTC. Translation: CASRTAYNEQFF.

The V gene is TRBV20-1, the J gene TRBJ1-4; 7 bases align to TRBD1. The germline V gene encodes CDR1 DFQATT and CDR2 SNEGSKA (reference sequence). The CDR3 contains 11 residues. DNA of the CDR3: TGCAAGGCTAGAACAGGGGCAAAACTGTTTTTT. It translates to CKARTGAKLFF.

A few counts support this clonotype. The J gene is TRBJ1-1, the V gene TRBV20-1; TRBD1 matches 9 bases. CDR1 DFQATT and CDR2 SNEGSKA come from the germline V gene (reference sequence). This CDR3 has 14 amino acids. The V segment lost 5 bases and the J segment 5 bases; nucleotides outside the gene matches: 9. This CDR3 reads CSAGTGMVGTEAFF. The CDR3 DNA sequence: TGCAGTGCTGGGACAGGGATGGTCGGGACTGAAGCTTTCTTT.

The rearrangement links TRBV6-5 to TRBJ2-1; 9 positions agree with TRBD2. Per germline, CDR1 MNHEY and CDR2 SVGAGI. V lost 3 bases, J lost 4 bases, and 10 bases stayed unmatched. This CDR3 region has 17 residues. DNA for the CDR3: TGTGCCAGCAGTTATTCTCGCGGGAGGGCCGGGTACAATGAGCAGTTCTTC. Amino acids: CASSYSRGRAGYNEQFF.

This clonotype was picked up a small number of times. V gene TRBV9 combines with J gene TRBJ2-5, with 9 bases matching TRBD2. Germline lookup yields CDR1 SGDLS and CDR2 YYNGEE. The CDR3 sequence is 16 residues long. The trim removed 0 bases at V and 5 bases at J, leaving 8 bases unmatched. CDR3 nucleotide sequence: TGTGCCAGCAGCGTAGGGGTAGCGGGAGACCGGGAGACCCAGTACTTC. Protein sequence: CASSVGVAGDRETQYF.

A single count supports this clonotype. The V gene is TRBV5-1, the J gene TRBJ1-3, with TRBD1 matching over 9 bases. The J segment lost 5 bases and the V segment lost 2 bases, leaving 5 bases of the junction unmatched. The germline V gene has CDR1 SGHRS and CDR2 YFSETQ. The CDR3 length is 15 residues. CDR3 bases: TGCGCCAGCAGCTTCTCCGGGACAGGGAGAAACACCATATATTTT. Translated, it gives CASSFSGTGRNTIYF.

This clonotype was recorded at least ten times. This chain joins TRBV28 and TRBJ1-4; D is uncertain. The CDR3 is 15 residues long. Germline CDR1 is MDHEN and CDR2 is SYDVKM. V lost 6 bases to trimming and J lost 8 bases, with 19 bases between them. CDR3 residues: CASRSPRIPGEKLFF. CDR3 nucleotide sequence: TGTGCCAGCAGGTCTCCGAGGATACCGGGGGAAAAACTGTTTTTT.

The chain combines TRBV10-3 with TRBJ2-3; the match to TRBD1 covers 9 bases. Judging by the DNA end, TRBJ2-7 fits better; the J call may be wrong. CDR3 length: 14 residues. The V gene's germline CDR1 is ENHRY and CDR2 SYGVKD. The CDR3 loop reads CAGTRGQGEWEQYF. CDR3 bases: TGTGCCGGCACCCGGGGACAGGGAGAGTGGGAGCAGTACTTC.

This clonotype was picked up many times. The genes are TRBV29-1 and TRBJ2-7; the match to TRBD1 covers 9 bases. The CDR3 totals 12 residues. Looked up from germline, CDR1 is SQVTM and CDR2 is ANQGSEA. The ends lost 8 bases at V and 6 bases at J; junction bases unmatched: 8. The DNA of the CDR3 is TGCAGCATCCGGGACAGGGCCGGCGAGCAGTACTTC. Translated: CSIRDRAGEQYF.

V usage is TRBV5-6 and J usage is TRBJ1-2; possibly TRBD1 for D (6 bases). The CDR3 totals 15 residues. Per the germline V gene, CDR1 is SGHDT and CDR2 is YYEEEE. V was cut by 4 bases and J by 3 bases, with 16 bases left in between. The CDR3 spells CASSPRDIPYYGYTF. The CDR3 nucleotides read TGTGCCAGCAGCCCAAGGGACATCCCCTACTATGGCTACACCTTC. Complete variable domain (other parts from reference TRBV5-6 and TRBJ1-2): DAGVTQSPTHLIKTRGQQVTLRCSPKSGHDTVSWYQQALGQGPQFIFQYYEEEERQRGNFPDRFSGHQFPNYSSELNVNALLLGDSALYLCASSPRDIPYYGYTFGSGTRLTVV.

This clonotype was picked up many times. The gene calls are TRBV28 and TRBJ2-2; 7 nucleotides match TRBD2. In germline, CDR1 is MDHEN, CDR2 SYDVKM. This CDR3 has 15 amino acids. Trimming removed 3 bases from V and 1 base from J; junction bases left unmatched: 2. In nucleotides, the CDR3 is TGTGCCAGCAGTTTGGGGGGGTGGAACACCGGGGAGCTGTTTTTT. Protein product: CASSLGGWNTGELFF.